This passage covers 18 T cell receptor beta chains from one sample sequenced in a study of Ad26.COV2.S vaccination and SARS-CoV-2 variants listed by TCRdb under 2021. Library prep was done by the immunoSEQ multiplex PCR assay. Drawn from immuneACCESS, this table holds only the in-frame rearrangements with V and J called that TCRdb kept. Clones are partly lost; checked studies trace under half to an unresolved V gene and leave the rest unexplained. The table for this sample lists roughly 500,000 clones; 87% of them were counted only once. The top ten clones comprise roughly 13% of the sample. The treatment or condition tag for this specimen amounts to: approximately 18 received Ad26.COV2.S at low or high dose, single or two shots; roughly five received placebo; per-sample allocation not given. For vaccine and placebo recipients, the sequenced repertoires came from samples collected on day 63 after the first injection.

Here the sequenced sample was peripheral blood, taken in a trial of Ad26.COV2.S vaccine versus placebo. The source of these receptors is a person between 18 and 65 years old who received the Ad26.COV2.S COVID-19 vaccine or a placebo.

This rearrangement joins TRBV5-5 to TRBJ1-2; D not certain. This CDR3 is 13 amino acids long. The V end lost 6 bases, the J end lost 1 base, and 10 bases lay between the germline ends. Looked up from germline, CDR1 is SGHKS and CDR2 is YYEKEE (reference sequence). CDR3 sequence (DNA): TGTGCCAGCAAAAGAGAACTTAACTATGGCTACACCTTC. Residues: CASKRELNYGYTF.

The chain employs TRBV18 and TRBJ2-2, with D unresolved. This CDR3 has 16 residues. Germline V lookup: CDR1 KGHSH, CDR2 LQKENI. V gave up 0 bases and J gave up 0 bases, with 8 bases separating them. CDR3 bases: TGTGCCAGCTCACCACCTCTACCGTCGAACACCGGGGAGCTGTTTTTT. Its translation: CASSPPLPSNTGELFF.

This chain links TRBV28 with TRBJ1-1; D is perhaps TRBD1 (6 bases). This CDR3 is built from 17 residues. Germline V lookup: CDR1 MDHEN, CDR2 SYDVKM. Trimming took off 6 bases at V and 0 bases at J, with 20 bases between the two ends. CDR3 nucleotides: TGTGCCAGCAGCCCGGGGACAAGACTCGCTTTGAACACTGAAGCTTTCTTT. It is translated as CASSPGTRLALNTEAFF.

J is TRBJ2-6 and V is TRBV5-1, with D unclear. CDR1 is SGHRS and CDR2 is YFSETQ in the germline V gene. The CDR3 is 13 residues long. V dropped 4 bases and J dropped 2 bases, with 4 bases sitting between them. The CDR3 DNA reads as TGCGCCAGCAGCCCTGCTGGGGCCAACGTCCTGACTTTC. It specifies CASSPAGANVLTF.

The chain couples TRBV18 to TRBJ2-7; TRBD2 agrees at 9 bases. Germline V gene data show CDR1 as KGHSH and CDR2 as LQKENI. There are 15 residues in the CDR3. V lost 6 bases to trimming and J lost 3 bases; unmatched junction nucleotides: 9. CDR3 protein: CASSLSGRNLYEQYF. The CDR3 bases are TGTGCCAGCTCCCTTAGCGGGAGAAACCTCTACGAGCAGTACTTC.

This chain links TRBV13 with TRBJ2-7; TRBD1 agrees at 8 bases. The germline CDR1 and CDR2 sequences are PRHDT and FYEKMQ (reference sequence). The CDR3 is 15 amino acids. The V gene end was trimmed by 5 bases and the J gene end by 2 bases; junction bases not matched to a gene: 8. CDR3 sequence (DNA): TGTGCCAGCAGCCAAACAGGGGGAGCCACCTACGAGCAGTACTTC. It encodes CASSQTGGATYEQYF.

This rearrangement joins TRBV5-4 to TRBJ1-1, with D unclear. The germline V gene has CDR1 SGHNT and CDR2 YYREEE (reference sequence). The V and J ends lost 2 bases and 0 bases respectively, with 8 bases between them. The CDR3 runs to 14 residues. CDR3 sequence (DNA): TGTGCCAGCAGCTTATACCCCATGAACACTGAAGCTTTCTTT. It codes for CASSLYPMNTEAFF.

The V and J genes are TRBV6-1 and TRBJ2-7; TRBD1 matches 8 bases. The CDR3 is 14 amino acids. Per germline, CDR1 MNHNS and CDR2 SASEGT. V was pared by 1 base and J by 3 bases, with 2 bases of the junction left unmatched. CDR3 sequence: CASSEGTGIYEQYF. The CDR3 DNA is TGTGCCAGCAGTGAAGGGACAGGGATCTACGAGCAGTACTTC.

This sequence joins TRBV9 and TRBJ2-1, with 10 positions matching TRBD1. The CDR3 is 16 amino acids. CDR1 and CDR2 (germline): SGDLS, YYNGEE. V was pared by 2 bases and J by 7 bases, with 9 bases of the junction left unmatched. The CDR3 DNA sequence: TGTGCCAGCAGCGTCGGACCGGGACAGGGGACAAATGAGCAGTTCTTC. Protein sequence: CASSVGPGQGTNEQFF. The complete variable domain, with remaining parts taken from reference TRBV9 and TRBJ2-1, reads DSGVTQTPKHLITATGQRVTLRCSPRSGDLSVYWYQQSLDQGLQFLIQYYNGEERAKGNILERFSAQQFPDLHSELNLSSLELGDSALYFCASSVGPGQGTNEQFFGPGTRLTVL.

The chain is built from TRBV9 and TRBJ2-3, with D perhaps TRBD1 (6 bases). The CDR3 consists of 15 residues. With 0 bases removed from V and 1 base from J, the gap between germline ends came to 9 bases. Germline V gives CDR1 SGDLS, CDR2 YYNGEE. The CDR3 here is CASSVGGPRTDTQYF. The CDR3 DNA sequence: TGTGCCAGCAGCGTAGGGGGGCCCCGCACAGATACGCAGTATTTT.

V gene TRBV18 combines with J gene TRBJ2-2, with 7 bases that match TRBD1. Germline CDR1 reads KGHSH; CDR2 reads LQKENI. CDR3 length: 16 residues. After removal of 5 bases from V and 0 bases from J, the junction contained 6 bases not matched to a gene. The DNA of the CDR3 is TGTGCCAGCTCAAGCGAGGGACAGACGAACACCGGGGAGCTGTTTTTT. This encodes CASSSEGQTNTGELFF.

This chain connects TRBV5-1 to TRBJ1-6, with a weak D call TRBD1 (6 bases). The CDR3 has 16 residues. Germline CDR1 SGHRS, CDR2 YFSETQ. The germline V and J ends were trimmed by 0 bases and 4 bases, with 11 bases remaining between them. CDR3 protein: CASSLDPTGYNSPLHF. The DNA for the CDR3 is TGCGCCAGCAGCTTGGACCCGACAGGATATAATTCACCCCTCCACTTT.

This clone was detected only once. The chain carries TRBV5-6 and TRBJ2-7; perhaps TRBD2 as D (5 bases). The germline V gene encodes CDR1 SGHDT and CDR2 YYEEEE. The length of the CDR3 is 16 residues. Trimming shortened V by 3 bases and J by 7 bases, and 23 bases separated the two germline ends. The CDR3 coding sequence is TGTGCCAGCAGCTCCTCCGGACTCTCTTCGTTCGGGGAGCAGTACTTC. This translates into CASSSSGLSSFGEQYF.

The CDR3 loop reads CAISESLAGSQETQYF. Written as DNA, the CDR3 is TGTGCCATCAGTGAGTCTCTAGCGGGGAGCCAAGAGACCCAGTACTTC. The rearrangement uses TRBV10-3 and TRBJ2-5; 9 bases agree with TRBD2. Losses at the gene ends were 0 bases for V and 1 base for J; bases not matched to a gene: 3. The CDR3 totals 16 residues. Germline V gene data show CDR1 as ENHRY and CDR2 as SYGVKD.

The sample holds a few counts of this clone. The rearrangement joins TRBV28 to TRBJ1-5; D is ambiguous. This CDR3 comprises 12 residues. Germline lookup yields CDR1 MDHEN and CDR2 SYDVKM. Trimming left V 4 bases short and J 6 bases short, with 7 bases between. CDR3 sequence reads: CASSYRAQPQHF. The CDR3 nucleotides are TGTGCCAGCAGTTATAGGGCTCAGCCCCAGCATTTT. Using reference TRBV28 and TRBJ1-5 for the parts outside the CDR3, the full variable domain is DVKVTQSSRYLVKRTGEKVFLECVQDMDHENMFWYRQDPGLGLRLIYFSYDVKMKEKGDIPEGYSVSREKKERFSLILESASTNQTSMYLCASSYRAQPQHFGDGTRLSIL.

This clone occurred a few times. This rearrangement joins TRBV7-2 to TRBJ2-1; D tentatively reads TRBD1 or TRBD2 (7 bases each). CDR1 is SGHTA and CDR2 is FQGNSA in the germline V gene. This CDR3 is built from 15 residues. V was cut by 2 bases and J by 8 bases, with 16 bases left in between. CDR3 loop: CASSLMGGGAYEQFF. For the CDR3, the DNA is TGTGCCAGCAGCTTAATGGGAGGGGGCGCTTATGAGCAGTTCTTC.

This clone was counted once. The chain combines TRBV28 with TRBJ2-7; maybe TRBD1 (6 bases). The germline V and J ends were trimmed by 6 bases and 5 bases, with 11 bases remaining between them. This CDR3 region has 12 residues. Looked up from germline, CDR1 is MDHEN and CDR2 is SYDVKM. This CDR3 is CASSDTGNEQYF. CDR3 nucleotides: TGTGCCAGCAGCGACACAGGGAACGAGCAGTACTTC.

The CDR3: CSARATDTGELFF. CDR3 DNA sequence: TGCAGCGCGAGAGCAACCGACACCGGGGAGCTGTTTTTT. This chain links TRBV29-1 with TRBJ2-2; D is uncertain. The CDR3 has 13 residues. The germline V gene has CDR1 SQVTM and CDR2 ANQGSEA. V lost 7 bases and J 3 bases, leaving 12 bases between the germline ends.